This paragraph covers one TCR beta chain sequence. Its cognate antigen is unknown. These data belong to a study of T-cell memory formation after mild COVID-19. Study-level findings and limits: CD4+ bias marked clones expanding day 15 to 37, unlike balanced contracting clones. Some clones that responded were present in memory (sampled pre-infection), which suggests cross-reactive memory joined.

The authors produced TCR alpha and TCR beta cDNA libraries with sample barcodes and UMIs by 5'RACE using constant-segment primers. TCRdb passed the 5' RACE reads through MiXCR, listing each CDR3 protein once. The data show around 420,000 distinct CDR3 sequences, 20% to 25% seen once. V was trimmed by 2 bases and J by 6 bases, leaving 9 bases between them. The CDR3 is 12 residues long. Germline V lookup: CDR1 SGHRS, CDR2 YFSETQ. This clonotype originated in an adult woman who had mild COVID-19 (a few samples of this study predate the infection). Cell type and time point are not known. The J gene is TRBJ2-7, the V gene TRBV5-1; TRBD1 is a possible D gene (6 bases). Sequencing used PBMCs or a T cell subset sorted from them (not recorded which). CDR3 DNA: TGCGCCAGCAGCTTACAGGGTACCGAGCAGTACTTC. Amino acids: CASSLQGTEQYF.